One and the same sample provided the 29 T cell receptor beta chains below, sequenced in a study of T cell repertoires in cytomegalovirus infection (dated by TCRdb to between 2018 and 2021). The run used an Illumina HiSeq 1500. TCRdb reprocessing: public reads trimmed at Q25 with fastp, clones called with MiXCR, in-frame beta chains kept. All rows with the same CDR3 protein become a single entry with the most common DNA and genes. Here the sample has around 120,000 distinct CDR3 sequences; under 55% occur a single time. Together, the top ten hold less than 80% of the sample. No antigen has been identified for these receptors. In light of the paper, this sample's treatment or condition label describes: in vitro stimulation with specific CMV peptide epitopes to enrich CMV-specific T cells. The sample consisted of CD8+ T cells from cultured PBMCs, taken from culture after CMV antigen stimulation. All receptors come from a human donor in good health (CMV status not recorded). Some clones in this sample may be carry-over from other donors' samples.

This clonotype has ten or more counts. This chain joins TRBV4-1 and TRBJ1-5; D may be TRBD1 (5 bases). This CDR3 contains 13 residues. Germline CDR1 is MGHRA and CDR2 is YSYEKL. V was trimmed by 5 bases and J by 4 bases, leaving 9 bases between them. The CDR3 bases are TGCGCCAGCAGCAAGGGACCGAATCAGCCCCAGCATTTT. Its protein is CASSKGPNQPQHF.

The V call is TRBV20-1, the J call TRBJ1-5, with D perhaps TRBD1 (5 bases). With 0 bases removed from V and 6 bases from J, the gap between germline ends came to 9 bases. Germline CDR1 reads DFQATT; CDR2 reads SNEGSKA (reference sequence). This CDR3 comprises 13 residues. CDR3 in amino acids: CSARDGDGQPQHF. CDR3 in DNA: TGCAGTGCTAGAGATGGGGACGGTCAGCCCCAGCATTTT.

This clonotype has more than one count but fewer than ten. The chain carries TRBV30 and TRBJ2-7; D ambiguous. Trimming left V 0 bases short and J 3 bases short, with 6 bases between. This CDR3 region has 12 residues. The germline V gene encodes CDR1 GTSNPN and CDR2 SVGIG (reference sequence). The DNA of the CDR3 is TGTGCCTGGAGTGTAGGTGGCTACGAGCAGTACTTC. The encoded protein is CAWSVGGYEQYF. Based on the CDR3 plus reference TRBV30 and TRBJ2-7, the full variable domain is SQTIHQWPATLVQPVGSPLSLECTVEGTSNPNLYWYRQAAGRGLQLLFYSVGIGQISSEVPQNLSASRPQDRQFILSSKKLLLSDSGFYLCAWSVGGYEQYFGPGTRLTVT.

The genes are TRBV30 and TRBJ1-2; D is unclear. With 0 bases removed from V and 1 base from J, the gap between germline ends came to 12 bases. Germline V gives CDR1 GTSNPN, CDR2 SVGIG (reference sequence). This CDR3 comprises 15 residues. The CDR3, as DNA: TGTGCCTGGAGTGTAGGTCAGAGTCATAACTATGGCTACACCTTC. Its translation: CAWSVGQSHNYGYTF. The variable domain in full, completed from reference TRBV30 and TRBJ1-2, reads SQTIHQWPATLVQPVGSPLSLECTVEGTSNPNLYWYRQAAGRGLQLLFYSVGIGQISSEVPQNLSASRPQDRQFILSSKKLLLSDSGFYLCAWSVGQSHNYGYTFGSGTRLTVV.

The chain uses TRBV7-8 and TRBJ1-1, with TRBD1 matching 7 bases. From germline, CDR1 is SGHVS and CDR2 FQNEAQ. This CDR3 has 14 amino acids. The J segment lost 4 bases and the V segment lost 5 bases, leaving 7 bases of the junction unmatched. CDR3 loop: CASSPATGLTEAFF. In DNA form, the CDR3 reads TGTGCCAGCAGCCCAGCGACAGGGCTCACTGAAGCTTTCTTT.

This CDR3 reads CASSPLGGPYYEQYF. CDR3 DNA: TGTGCCAGCAGTCCCCTCGGGGGGCCCTACTACGAGCAGTACTTC. J is TRBJ2-7 and V is TRBV12-3 or TRBV12-4; possible D gene TRBD2, 7 bases. Trimming shortened V by 5 bases and J by 3 bases, and 17 bases separated the two germline ends. The CDR3 totals 15 residues.

This clonotype was recorded a few times. The J gene is TRBJ1-1, the V gene TRBV12-3 or TRBV12-4; D is unresolved. CDR3 length equals 14 residues. V was pared by 8 bases and J by 0 bases, with 13 bases between. The CDR3 protein is CASANPTMNTEAFF. In DNA form, the CDR3 reads TGTGCCAGCGCAAATCCCACAATGAACACTGAAGCTTTCTTT.

The rearrangement links TRBV5-1 to TRBJ2-7; D is unresolved. This CDR3 is 14 amino acids long. Trimming removed 3 bases at V and 5 bases at J, with 15 bases between. CDR1 is SGHRS and CDR2 is YFSETQ in the germline V gene. CDR3 DNA: TGCGCCAGCAGCTCTCTCCCAGGTACCCACGAGCAGTACTTC. It is translated as CASSSLPGTHEQYF.

CDR3 in amino acids: CASSLDRGGPEAFF. Here the CDR3 DNA reads TGTGCCAGCAGTCTGGACAGGGGGGGGCCTGAAGCTTTCTTT. This sequence joins TRBV27 and TRBJ1-1; TRBD1 aligns across 10 bases. The V gene end was trimmed by 5 bases and the J gene end by 6 bases; junction bases not matched to a gene: 6. CDR1 and CDR2 (germline): MNHEY, SMNVEV (reference sequence). This CDR3 contains 14 residues.

There are a few counts of this clonotype. The chain has TRBV6-8 and TRBJ2-1, with 8 nucleotides matching TRBD2. Germline CDR1 reads MNHGY; CDR2 reads SAAAGT. Unmatched junction bases numbered 4, after V lost 0 bases and J lost 0 bases. The CDR3 runs 17 residues. CDR3 protein: CASSYSSGGYSYNEQFF. The CDR3 DNA is TGTGCCAGCAGTTACTCGAGCGGGGGTTACTCCTACAATGAGCAGTTCTTC.

CDR3 protein: CAISESTVKNQPQHF. CDR3 bases: TGTGCCATCAGTGAGTCGACCGTTAAAAATCAGCCCCAGCATTTT. This chain uses TRBV10-3 with TRBJ1-5; unclear D gene. Germline CDR1 reads ENHRY; CDR2 reads SYGVKD. The CDR3 runs to 15 residues. V dropped 0 bases and J dropped 4 bases, with 10 bases sitting between them.

CDR3 region: CATSGERQSHLAGYTF. The CDR3 DNA sequence: TGTGCCACCAGCGGGGAAAGACAGTCCCACCTTGCTGGCTACACCTTC. V gene TRBV15 combines with J gene TRBJ1-2, with D tentatively TRBD1 (5 bases). The CDR3 runs to 16 residues. With 5 bases removed from V and 7 bases from J, the gap between germline ends came to 23 bases. Germline V gene data show CDR1 as LNHNV and CDR2 as YYDKDF (reference sequence).

The chain links TRBV2 to TRBJ1-6; a weak D match, TRBD1 (5 bases). Trimming removed 5 bases at V and 6 bases at J, with 14 bases between. The CDR3 spans 15 residues. Germline V CDR1 and CDR2: SNHLY, FYNNEI. The CDR3 is CASSQGRVSNSPLHF. CDR3 nucleotides: TGTGCCAGCAGTCAAGGCAGGGTGTCTAATTCACCCCTCCACTTT.

This clonotype was observed a few times. The chain links TRBV29-1 to TRBJ1-1; D is perhaps TRBD1 (6 bases). The CDR3 runs 15 residues. Trimming took 5 bases from V and 0 from J, leaving 16 bases between them. Germline V lookup: CDR1 SQVTM, CDR2 ANQGSEA. The CDR3 bases are TGCAGCGTTCGAGGGGGGAGCCTAATGAACACTGAAGCTTTCTTT. Translation: CSVRGGSLMNTEAFF.

The CDR3 loop reads CASSQGSGGDADTQYF. The DNA of the CDR3 is TGCGCCAGCAGCCAAGGGAGCGGGGGGGACGCAGATACGCAGTATTTT. J is TRBJ2-3 and V is TRBV4-1; 10 nucleotides align to TRBD2. V was pared by 1 base and J by 4 bases, with 5 bases of the junction left unmatched. Germline CDR1 reads MGHRA; CDR2 reads YSYEKL. CDR3 size: 16 residues.

This clonotype has at least ten counts. This chain connects TRBV7-2 to TRBJ1-2, with D unresolved. This CDR3 has 13 amino acids. Germline V gives CDR1 SGHTA, CDR2 FQGNSA. Trimming stripped 3 bases from V and 1 base from J, with 6 bases between. CDR3 sequence reads: CASSLDLNYGYTF. CDR3 sequence (DNA): TGTGCCAGCAGCTTGGATCTTAACTATGGCTACACCTTC.

CDR3 DNA sequence: TGTGCCAGCAGCGAGACTAGCGGCACAGATACGCAGTATTTT. Encoded protein: CASSETSGTDTQYF. V is TRBV28 and J is TRBJ2-3; 8 bases fit TRBD2. Looked up from germline, CDR1 is MDHEN and CDR2 is SYDVKM. The CDR3 totals 14 residues. The ends lost 6 bases at V and 1 base at J; junction bases unmatched: 3.

The sample holds a few counts of this clonotype. The CDR3 loop is CSASKGTYGYTF. As DNA, the CDR3 is TGCAGTGCTAGTAAGGGTACCTATGGCTACACCTTC. The chain links TRBV20-1 to TRBJ1-2; D remains ambiguous. Trimming took 3 bases from V and 4 from J, leaving 9 bases between them. Germline loops: CDR1 DFQATT, CDR2 SNEGSKA (reference sequence). The CDR3 loop spans 12 amino acids.

This clonotype has a count of ten or more. This chain uses TRBV7-6 with TRBJ1-1; D gene ambiguous. Trimming pared 1 base from V and 7 bases from J, leaving 16 bases between. Germline values: CDR1 SGHVS, CDR2 FNYEAQ. The CDR3 consists of 15 residues. The CDR3: CASSLEISVEGEAFF. The CDR3 nucleotides are TGTGCCAGCAGCTTAGAAATTTCAGTGGAGGGTGAAGCTTTCTTT.

This clonotype was picked up a small number of times. CDR3 protein: CASSQVRDSNPEAFF. The CDR3 nucleotides are TGTGCCAGCAGCCAAGTACGGGACTCGAACCCCGAAGCTTTCTTT. The V and J genes are TRBV4-2 and TRBJ1-1; weak D call: TRBD1 (5 bases). The germline CDR1 and CDR2 sequences are LGHNA and YNFKEQ. CDR3 size: 15 residues. Trimming stripped 1 base from V and 8 bases from J, with 17 bases between.

The chain joins TRBV12-3 or TRBV12-4 to TRBJ2-2, with 7 bases aligning to TRBD1. Trimming took 9 bases from V and 5 from J; bases not matched to a gene: 12. The CDR3 runs to 15 residues. CDR3 nucleotides: TGTGCCAGTTGGAGGACAGGCCTGAGAACCGGGGAGCTGTTTTTT. It is translated as CASWRTGLRTGELFF.

This clonotype was seen more than once but under ten times. The chain links TRBV7-2 to TRBJ2-7, with TRBD1 matching over 8 bases. The V and J ends lost 5 bases and 2 bases, in that order; junction bases with no gene match: 11. CDR3 length: 16 amino acids. Germline V lookup: CDR1 SGHTA, CDR2 FQGNSA. This CDR3 reads CASSPRLRTGTYEQYF. CDR3 DNA sequence: TGTGCCAGCAGCCCCCGCCTTAGGACAGGGACCTACGAGCAGTACTTC.

This clonotype was picked up many times. V and J are TRBV7-9 and TRBJ1-2; 9 bases align to TRBD1. CDR1 and CDR2 from the germline V gene are SEHNR and FQNEAQ (reference sequence). This CDR3 has 16 amino acids. After removal of 0 bases from V and 6 bases from J, the junction contained 8 bases not matched to a gene. CDR3 sequence reads: CASSLAYRDREDGYTF. The DNA of the CDR3 is TGTGCCAGCAGCTTAGCTTATAGGGACAGGGAGGATGGCTACACCTTC.

The chain couples TRBV7-9 to TRBJ1-4, with D tentatively TRBD1 (6 bases). V was shortened by 4 bases and J by 7 bases, with 16 bases between the two germline ends. CDR3 size: 15 residues. Germline-derived CDR1 and CDR2 are SEHNR and FQNEAQ (reference sequence). This chain's CDR3 is CASSSLQGGTEKLFF. The CDR3 DNA follows: TGTGCCAGCAGCTCCCTACAGGGCGGCACTGAAAAACTGTTTTTT.

There are many counts of this clonotype. The V and J genes are TRBV19 and TRBJ1-1; a possible D gene is TRBD1 (5 bases). This CDR3 has 13 residues. Between the trimmed V and J ends, which lost 6 bases and 3 bases, there was a span of 11 bases. Germline CDR1 and CDR2: LNHDA and SQIVND (reference sequence). CDR3 residues: CASRARGDTEAFF. In DNA form, the CDR3 reads TGTGCCAGTAGGGCCAGAGGGGACACTGAAGCTTTCTTT.

This clonotype has only a few counts. This sequence joins TRBV6-2 or TRBV6-3 and TRBJ2-3; 7 bases are a match to TRBD2. Germline loops: CDR1 MNHEY, CDR2 SVGEGT. J was trimmed by 0 bases and V by 0 bases; bases with no gene match: 3. This CDR3 has 16 residues. The CDR3 DNA sequence: TGTGCCAGCAGTTACTCGGAGGGAGGGAGCACAGATACGCAGTATTTT. This gives the protein CASSYSEGGSTDTQYF.

This clonotype occurred many times. The chain links TRBV5-6 to TRBJ1-6, with 9 bases identical to TRBD1. Losses at the gene ends were 3 bases for V and 1 base for J; bases not matched to a gene: 5. Germline CDR1 reads SGHDT; CDR2 reads YYEEEE. The CDR3 is 17 amino acids. The CDR3 here is CASSSQTGGSYNSPLHF. Here the CDR3 DNA reads TGTGCCAGCAGCTCCCAGACAGGGGGATCCTATAATTCACCCCTCCACTTT.

This clonotype was observed a few times. The J gene is TRBJ2-1, the V gene TRBV24-1, with 13 bases lining up with TRBD2. V lost 4 bases to trimming and J lost 7 bases; unmatched junction nucleotides: 6. This CDR3 has 16 amino acids. CDR1 and CDR2 (germline): KGHDR, SFDVKD. The CDR3 region has the DNA TGTGCCACCAGTGACACGGGACTAGCGGGGTGGAATGAGCAGTTCTTC. It is translated as CATSDTGLAGWNEQFF.

This chain joins TRBV4-1 and TRBJ1-1, with D unresolved. Trimming removed 3 bases at V and 0 bases at J, with 11 bases between. Germline V gene sequence: CDR1 MGHRA, CDR2 YSYEKL. The CDR3 extends over 15 amino acids. The CDR3 sequence: CASSHVHSLNTEAFF. The CDR3 nucleotides are TGCGCCAGCAGCCATGTCCATAGTTTGAACACTGAAGCTTTCTTT.